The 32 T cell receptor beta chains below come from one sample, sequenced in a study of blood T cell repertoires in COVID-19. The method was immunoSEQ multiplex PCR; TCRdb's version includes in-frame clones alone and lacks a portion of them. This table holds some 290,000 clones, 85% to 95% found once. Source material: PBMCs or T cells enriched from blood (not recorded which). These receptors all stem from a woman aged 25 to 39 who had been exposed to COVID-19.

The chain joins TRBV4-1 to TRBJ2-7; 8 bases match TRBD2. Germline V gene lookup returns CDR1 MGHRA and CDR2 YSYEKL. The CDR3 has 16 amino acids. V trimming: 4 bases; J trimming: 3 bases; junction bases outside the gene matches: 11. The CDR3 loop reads CASSLLAGIVSYEQYF. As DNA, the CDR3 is TGCGCCAGCAGCCTCTTAGCGGGGATTGTCAGCTACGAGCAGTACTTC.

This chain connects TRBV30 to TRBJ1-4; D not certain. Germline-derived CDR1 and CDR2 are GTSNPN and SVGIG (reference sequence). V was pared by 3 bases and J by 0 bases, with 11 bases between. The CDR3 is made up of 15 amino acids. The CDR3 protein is CAWRFWPATNEKLFF. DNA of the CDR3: TGTGCCTGGAGATTCTGGCCTGCAACTAATGAAAAACTGTTTTTT. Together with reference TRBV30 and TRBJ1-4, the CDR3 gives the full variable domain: SQTIHQWPATLVQPVGSPLSLECTVEGTSNPNLYWYRQAAGRGLQLLFYSVGIGQISSEVPQNLSASRPQDRQFILSSKKLLLSDSGFYLCAWRFWPATNEKLFFGSGTQLSVL.

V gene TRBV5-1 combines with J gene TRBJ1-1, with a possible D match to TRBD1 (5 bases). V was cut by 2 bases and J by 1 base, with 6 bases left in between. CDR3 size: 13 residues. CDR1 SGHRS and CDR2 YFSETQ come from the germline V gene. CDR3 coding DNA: TGCGCCAGCAGCTTCGGACAGAACACTGAAGCTTTCTTT. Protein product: CASSFGQNTEAFF.

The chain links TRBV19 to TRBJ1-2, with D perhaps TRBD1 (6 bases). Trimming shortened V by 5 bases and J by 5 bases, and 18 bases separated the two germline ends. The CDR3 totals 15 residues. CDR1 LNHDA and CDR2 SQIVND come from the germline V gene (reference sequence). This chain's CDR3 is CASSPRRGAIYGYTF. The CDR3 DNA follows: TGTGCCAGTAGTCCTCGACGGGGGGCAATTTATGGCTACACCTTC.

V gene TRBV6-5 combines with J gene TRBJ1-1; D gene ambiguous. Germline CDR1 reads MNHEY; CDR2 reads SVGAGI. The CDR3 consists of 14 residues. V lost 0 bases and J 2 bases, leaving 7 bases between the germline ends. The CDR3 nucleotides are TGTGCCAGCAGTTACTCCCGAGATAACACTGAAGCTTTCTTT. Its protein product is CASSYSRDNTEAFF.

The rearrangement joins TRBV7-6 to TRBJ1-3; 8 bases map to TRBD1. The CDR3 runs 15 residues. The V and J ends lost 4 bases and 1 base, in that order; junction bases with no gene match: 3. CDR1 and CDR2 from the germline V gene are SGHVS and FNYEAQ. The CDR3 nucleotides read TGTGCCAGCAGCTCGGACAGGGCATCTGGAAACACCATATATTTT. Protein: CASSSDRASGNTIYF.

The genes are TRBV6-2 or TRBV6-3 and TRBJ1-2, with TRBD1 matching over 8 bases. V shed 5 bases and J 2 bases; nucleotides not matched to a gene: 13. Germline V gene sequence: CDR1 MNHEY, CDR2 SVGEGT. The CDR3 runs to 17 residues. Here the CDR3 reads CASSPGQGHTLNYGYTF. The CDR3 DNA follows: TGTGCCAGCAGTCCAGGACAGGGCCACACGCTAAACTATGGCTACACCTTC.

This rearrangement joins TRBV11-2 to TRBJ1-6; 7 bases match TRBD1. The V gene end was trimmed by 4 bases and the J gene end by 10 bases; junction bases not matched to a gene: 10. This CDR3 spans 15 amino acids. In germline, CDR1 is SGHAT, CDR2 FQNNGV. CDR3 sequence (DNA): TGTGCCAGCAGCTCCAACAGGGGTAGCTACTCACCCCTCCACTTT. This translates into CASSSNRGSYSPLHF.

The CDR3 sequence is CASSFSGGGGYTF. DNA for the CDR3: TGTGCCAGCAGTTTTTCAGGGGGCGGCGGCTACACCTTC. V usage is TRBV12-3 or TRBV12-4 and J usage is TRBJ1-2; 8 bases match TRBD1. V shed 3 bases and J 8 bases; nucleotides not matched to a gene: 5. The CDR3 sequence is 13 residues long.

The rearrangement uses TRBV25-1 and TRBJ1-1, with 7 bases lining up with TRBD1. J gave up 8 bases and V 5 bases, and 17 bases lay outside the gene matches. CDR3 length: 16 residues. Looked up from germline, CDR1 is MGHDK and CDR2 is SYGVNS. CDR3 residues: CASSPPEGAGSREAFF. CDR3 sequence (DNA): TGTGCCAGCAGTCCCCCAGAGGGGGCAGGTTCCCGCGAAGCTTTCTTT.

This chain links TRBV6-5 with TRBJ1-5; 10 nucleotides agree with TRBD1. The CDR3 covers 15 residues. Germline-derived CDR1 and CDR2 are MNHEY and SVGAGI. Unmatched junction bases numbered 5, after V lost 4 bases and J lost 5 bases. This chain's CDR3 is CASSSGQGVYQPQHF. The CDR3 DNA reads TGTGCCAGCAGTTCAGGACAGGGGGTTTATCAGCCCCAGCATTTT.

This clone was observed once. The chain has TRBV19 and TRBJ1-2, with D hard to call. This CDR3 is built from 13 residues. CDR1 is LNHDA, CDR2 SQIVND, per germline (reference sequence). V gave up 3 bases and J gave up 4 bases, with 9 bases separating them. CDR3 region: CASSMTTFYGYTF. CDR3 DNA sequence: TGTGCCAGTAGTATGACGACATTCTATGGCTACACCTTC.

The chain's CDR3 is CASSQGAGGLLGSDTQYF. In DNA, the CDR3 is TGCGCCAGCAGCCAAGGGGCGGGGGGCCTCCTTGGGTCAGATACGCAGTATTTT. The J gene is TRBJ2-3, the V gene TRBV4-3; 8 nucleotides match TRBD2. Germline V lookup: CDR1 LGHNA, CDR2 YSLEER. The CDR3 is made up of 18 amino acids. With 1 base clipped from V and 4 bases from J, the junction kept 13 bases outside the gene matches.

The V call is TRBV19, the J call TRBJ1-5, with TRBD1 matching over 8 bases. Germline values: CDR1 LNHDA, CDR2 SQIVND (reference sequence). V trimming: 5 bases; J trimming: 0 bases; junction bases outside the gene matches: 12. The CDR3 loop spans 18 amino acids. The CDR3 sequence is CASSDGQGRKNSNQPQHF. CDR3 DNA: TGTGCCAGTAGTGACGGACAGGGCCGAAAAAATAGCAATCAGCCCCAGCATTTT.

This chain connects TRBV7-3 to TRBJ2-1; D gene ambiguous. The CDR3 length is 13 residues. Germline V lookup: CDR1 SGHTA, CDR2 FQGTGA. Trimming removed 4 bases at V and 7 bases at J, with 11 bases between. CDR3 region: CASSSQAPNEQFF. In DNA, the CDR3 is TGTGCCAGCAGCTCCCAGGCTCCAAATGAGCAGTTCTTC. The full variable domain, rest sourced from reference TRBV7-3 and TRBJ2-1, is GAGVSQTPSNKVTEKGKYVELRCDPISGHTALYWYRQSLGQGPEFLIYFQGTGAADDSGLPNDRFFAVRPEGSVSTLKIQRTERGDSAVYLCASSSQAPNEQFFGPGTRLTVL.

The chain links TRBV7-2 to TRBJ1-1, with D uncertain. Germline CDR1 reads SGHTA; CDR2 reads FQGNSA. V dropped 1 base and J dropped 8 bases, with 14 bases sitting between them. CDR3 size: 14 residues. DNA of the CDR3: TGTGCCAGCAGCTTAGGTATAAGTATGCAGGAAGCTTTCTTT. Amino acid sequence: CASSLGISMQEAFF.

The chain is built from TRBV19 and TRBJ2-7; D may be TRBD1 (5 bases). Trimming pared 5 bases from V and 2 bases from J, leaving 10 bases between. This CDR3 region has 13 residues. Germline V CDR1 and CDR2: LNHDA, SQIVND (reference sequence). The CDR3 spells CASSPRQTYEQYF. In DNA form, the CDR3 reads TGTGCCAGTAGTCCCCGACAGACCTACGAGCAGTACTTC.

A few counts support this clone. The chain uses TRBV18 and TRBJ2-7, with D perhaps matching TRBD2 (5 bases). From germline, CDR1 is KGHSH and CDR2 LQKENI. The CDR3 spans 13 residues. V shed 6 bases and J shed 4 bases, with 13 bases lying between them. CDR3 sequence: CASSPRTLYEQYF. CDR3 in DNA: TGTGCCAGCTCTCCCCGGACTCTTTACGAGCAGTACTTC.

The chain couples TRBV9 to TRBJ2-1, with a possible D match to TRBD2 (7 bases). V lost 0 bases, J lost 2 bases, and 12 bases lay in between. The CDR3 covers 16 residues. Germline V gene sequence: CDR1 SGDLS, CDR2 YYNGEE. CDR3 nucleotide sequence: TGTGCCAGCAGCGTAGTGGGGCGGGGGCCCTACAATGAGCAGTTCTTC. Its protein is CASSVVGRGPYNEQFF.

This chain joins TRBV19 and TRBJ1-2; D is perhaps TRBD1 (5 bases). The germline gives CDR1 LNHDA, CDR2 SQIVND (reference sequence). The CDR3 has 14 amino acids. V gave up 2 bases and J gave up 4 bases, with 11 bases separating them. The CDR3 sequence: CASSINRGSYGYTF. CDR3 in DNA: TGTGCCAGTAGTATAAATCGGGGGAGCTATGGCTACACCTTC.

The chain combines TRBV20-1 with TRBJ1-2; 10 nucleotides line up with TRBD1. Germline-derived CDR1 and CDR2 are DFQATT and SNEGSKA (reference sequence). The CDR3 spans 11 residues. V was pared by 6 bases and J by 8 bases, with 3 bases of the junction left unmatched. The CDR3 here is CSAPGQGGYTF. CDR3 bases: TGCAGTGCCCCGGGACAGGGGGGCTACACCTTC.

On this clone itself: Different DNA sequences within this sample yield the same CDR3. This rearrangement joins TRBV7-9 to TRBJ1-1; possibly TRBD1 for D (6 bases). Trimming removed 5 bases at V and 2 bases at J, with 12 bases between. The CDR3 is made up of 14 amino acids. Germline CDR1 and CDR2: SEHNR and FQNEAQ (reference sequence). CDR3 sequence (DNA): TGTGCCAGCAGCCTGACAGGTCTCAACACTGAAGCTTTCTTT. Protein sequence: CASSLTGLNTEAFF.

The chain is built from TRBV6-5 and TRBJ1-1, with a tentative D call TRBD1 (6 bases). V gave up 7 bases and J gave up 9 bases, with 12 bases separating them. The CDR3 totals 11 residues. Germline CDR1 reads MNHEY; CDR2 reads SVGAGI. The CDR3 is CASIRGWKAFF. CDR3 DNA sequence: TGTGCCAGCATTAGGGGGTGGAAAGCTTTCTTT.

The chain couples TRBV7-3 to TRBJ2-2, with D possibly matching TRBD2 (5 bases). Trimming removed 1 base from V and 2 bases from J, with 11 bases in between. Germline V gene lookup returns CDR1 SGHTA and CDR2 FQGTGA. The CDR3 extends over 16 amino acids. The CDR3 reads CASSLIGLRNTGELFF. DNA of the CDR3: TGTGCCAGCAGCTTAATTGGACTCAGAAACACCGGGGAGCTGTTTTTT.

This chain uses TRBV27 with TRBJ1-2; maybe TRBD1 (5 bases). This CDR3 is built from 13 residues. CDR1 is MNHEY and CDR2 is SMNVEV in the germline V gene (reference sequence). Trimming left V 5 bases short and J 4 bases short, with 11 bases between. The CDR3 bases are TGTGCCAGCAGTCGACAGCCACGCTATGGCTACACCTTC. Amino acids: CASSRQPRYGYTF.

The CDR3 region is CASSLGQVGDEQYF. CDR3 DNA sequence: TGCGCCAGCAGCTTGGGACAGGTGGGGGACGAGCAGTACTTC. The chain has TRBV5-1 and TRBJ2-7; weak D call: TRBD1 (6 bases). This CDR3 has 14 residues. V lost 0 bases and J lost 5, with 12 bases in between. Germline V lookup: CDR1 SGHRS, CDR2 YFSETQ.

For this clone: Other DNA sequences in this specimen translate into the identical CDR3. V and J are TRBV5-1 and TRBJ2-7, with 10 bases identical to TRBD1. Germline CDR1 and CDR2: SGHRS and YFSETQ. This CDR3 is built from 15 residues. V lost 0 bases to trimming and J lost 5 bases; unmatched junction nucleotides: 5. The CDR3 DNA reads TGCGCCAGCAGCTTGGACGGGACAGGGGCAGACGAGCAGTACTTC. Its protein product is CASSLDGTGADEQYF.

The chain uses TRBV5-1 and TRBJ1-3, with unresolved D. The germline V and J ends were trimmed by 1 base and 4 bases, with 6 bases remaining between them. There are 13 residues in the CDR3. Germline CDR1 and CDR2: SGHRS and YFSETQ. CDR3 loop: CASSLNSGNTIYF. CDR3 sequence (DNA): TGCGCCAGCAGCTTGAACAGCGGAAACACCATATATTTT.

CDR3 bases: TGTGCCAGCAGCGTAGCAGGGGATGCCCATCAGCCCCAGCATTTT. Translated, it gives CASSVAGDAHQPQHF. The rearrangement links TRBV9 to TRBJ1-5; D possibly corresponds to TRBD1 (6 bases). Germline V gene data show CDR1 as SGDLS and CDR2 as YYNGEE. The CDR3 runs to 15 residues. V was cut by 0 bases and J by 5 bases, with 12 bases left in between.

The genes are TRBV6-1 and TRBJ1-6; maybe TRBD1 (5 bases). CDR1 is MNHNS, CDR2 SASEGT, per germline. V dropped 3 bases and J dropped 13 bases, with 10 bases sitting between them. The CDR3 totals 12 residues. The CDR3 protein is CASSEGRGPLHF. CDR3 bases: TGTGCCAGCAGTGAGGGGAGGGGCCCCCTCCACTTT.

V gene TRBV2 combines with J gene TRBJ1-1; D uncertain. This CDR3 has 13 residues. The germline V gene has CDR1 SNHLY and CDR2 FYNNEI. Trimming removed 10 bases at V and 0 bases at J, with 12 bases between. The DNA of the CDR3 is TGTGCCACGCGAGGAACACTGAACACTGAAGCTTTCTTT. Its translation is CATRGTLNTEAFF.

CDR3 amino acids: CASSSDRGLSQPQHF. In nucleotides, the CDR3 is TGTGCCAGCAGCTCAGACAGGGGTTTAAGTCAGCCCCAGCATTTT. The chain employs TRBV7-6 and TRBJ1-5; 8 nucleotides agree with TRBD1. The CDR3 runs 15 residues. The junction had 8 bases not matched to a gene; V was cut back by 4 bases and J by 6 bases. CDR1 is SGHVS, CDR2 FNYEAQ, per germline.